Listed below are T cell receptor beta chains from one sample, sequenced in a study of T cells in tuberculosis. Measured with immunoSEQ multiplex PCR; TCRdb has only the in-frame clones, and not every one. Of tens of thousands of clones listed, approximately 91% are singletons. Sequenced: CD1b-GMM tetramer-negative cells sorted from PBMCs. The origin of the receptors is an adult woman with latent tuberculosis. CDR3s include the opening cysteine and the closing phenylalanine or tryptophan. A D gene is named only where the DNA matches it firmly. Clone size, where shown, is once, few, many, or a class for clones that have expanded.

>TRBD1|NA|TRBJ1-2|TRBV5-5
CASSAILGQGYYGYTF
TGTGCCAGCAGCGCAATCCTCGGACAGGGCTACTATGGCTACACCTTC
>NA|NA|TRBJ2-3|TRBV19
CASSPYLTDTQYF
TGTGCCAGTAGTCCCTACCTGACAGATACGCAGTATTTT
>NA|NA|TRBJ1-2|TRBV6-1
CASSEFFRGSYGYTF
TGTGCCAGCAGTGAATTTTTTAGGGGATCCTATGGCTACACCTTC
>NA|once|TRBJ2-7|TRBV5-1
CASSLEGGTYEQYF
TGCGCCAGCAGCTTGGAAGGGGGAACCTACGAGCAGTACTTC
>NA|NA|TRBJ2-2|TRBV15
CATAGAGAYTGELFF
TGTGCCACCGCTGGGGCGGGGGCCTACACCGGGGAGCTGTTTTTT
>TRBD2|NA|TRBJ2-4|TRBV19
CASSMRNSGFHIQYF
TGTGCCAGTAGTATGAGGAATAGCGGGTTTCACATTCAGTACTTC
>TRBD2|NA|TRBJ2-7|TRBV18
CASTGTSGTYEQYF
TGTGCCAGCACAGGGACTAGCGGAACCTACGAGCAGTACTTC
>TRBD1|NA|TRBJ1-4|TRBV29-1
CSVGTGGEKLFF
TGCAGCGTAGGGACAGGGGGTGAAAAACTGTTTTTT
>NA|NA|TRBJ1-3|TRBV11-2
CASSLWSSGNTIYF
TGTGCCAGCAGCTTGTGGAGCTCTGGAAACACCATATATTTT
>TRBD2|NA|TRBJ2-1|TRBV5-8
CASSFFRPSGVYNEQFF
TGTGCCAGCAGCTTTTTCCGCCCCAGCGGGGTGTACAATGAGCAGTTCTTC
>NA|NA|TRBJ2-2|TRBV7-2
CASSLEQGGTGELFF
TGTGCCAGCAGCTTAGAACAGGGCGGCACCGGGGAGCTGTTTTTT
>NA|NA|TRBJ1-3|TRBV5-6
CASSLARTAGNTIYF
TGTGCCAGCAGCTTGGCCAGGACAGCAGGAAACACCATATATTTT
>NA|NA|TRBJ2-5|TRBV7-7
CASSLDGQTYQETQYF
TGTGCTAGCAGCTTAGATGGGCAGACGTACCAAGAGACCCAGTACTTC
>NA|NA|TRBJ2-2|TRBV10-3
CAIRNSTGELFF
TGTGCCATCAGAAACAGCACCGGGGAGCTGTTTTTT
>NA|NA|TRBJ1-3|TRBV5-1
CASSPSGTRAGNTIYF
TGCGCCAGCAGCCCCTCAGGGACTCGGGCTGGAAACACCATATATTTT
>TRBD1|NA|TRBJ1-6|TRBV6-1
CASSDHRGDSPLHF
TGTGCCAGCAGTGACCACAGGGGAGATTCACCCCTCCACTTT
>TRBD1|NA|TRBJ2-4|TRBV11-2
CASSLEPGQGKKNIQYF
TGTGCCAGCAGCTTAGAACCGGGACAGGGGAAAAAAAACATTCAGTACTTC
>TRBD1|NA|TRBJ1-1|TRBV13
CASSSRGTGLMNTEAFF
TGTGCCAGCAGCTCGCGGGGGACAGGACTCATGAACACTGAAGCTTTCTTT
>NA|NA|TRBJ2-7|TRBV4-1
CASSPSGVSYEQYF
TGCGCCAGCAGCCCCTCAGGGGTCTCCTACGAGCAGTACTTC
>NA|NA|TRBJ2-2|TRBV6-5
CASSYSGPGELFF
TGTGCCAGCAGTTACTCGGGCCCCGGGGAGCTGTTTTTT
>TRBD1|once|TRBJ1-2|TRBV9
CASSPTTGEVIGYTF
TGTGCCAGCAGCCCGACGACAGGGGAAGTGATTGGCTACACCTTC
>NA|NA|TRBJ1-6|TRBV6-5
CASSYSGTGYNSPLHF
TGTGCCAGCAGTTACTCTGGGACTGGGTATAATTCACCCCTCCACTTT
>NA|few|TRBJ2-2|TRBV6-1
CASYRGGTAGELFF
TGTGCCAGTTACCGAGGGGGGACAGCCGGGGAGCTGTTTTTT
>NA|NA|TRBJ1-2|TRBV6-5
CASRGAHGYTF
TGTGCCAGCCGGGGGGCGCATGGCTACACCTTC
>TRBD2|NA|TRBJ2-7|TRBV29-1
CSVVAAGGSYEQYF
TGCAGCGTTGTAGCAGCGGGGGGGTCCTACGAGCAGTACTTC
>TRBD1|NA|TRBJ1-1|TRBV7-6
CASSLEFRGHTEAFF
TGTGCCAGCAGCTTAGAATTCAGGGGGCACACTGAAGCTTTCTTT
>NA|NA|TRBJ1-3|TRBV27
CASSWQNAPRDTMYF
TGTGCCAGCAGTTGGCAGAATGCCCCTCGAGACACCATGTATTTT
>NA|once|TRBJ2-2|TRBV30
CAWAGNTGELFF
TGTGCCTGGGCCGGGAACACCGGGGAGCTGTTTTTT
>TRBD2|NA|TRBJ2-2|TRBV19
CASSIGSGGTGELFF
TGTGCCAGTAGTATAGGGAGCGGGGGAACCGGGGAGCTGTTTTTT
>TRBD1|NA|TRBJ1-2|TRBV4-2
CASSPTGTARFFYGYTF
TGTGCCAGCAGCCCGACCGGGACAGCGAGATTTTTTTATGGCTACACCTTC
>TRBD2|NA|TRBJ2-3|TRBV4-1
CATGLAGTADTQYF
TGCGCCACCGGACTAGCGGGGACAGCAGATACGCAGTATTTT
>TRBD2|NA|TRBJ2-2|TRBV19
CASSIGSGTSAGELFF
TGTGCCAGTAGTATAGGTTCCGGGACTAGCGCCGGGGAGCTGTTTTTT
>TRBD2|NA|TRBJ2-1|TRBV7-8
CASSLVSGDFDEQFF
TGTGCCAGCAGCTTAGTCAGCGGGGATTTCGATGAGCAGTTCTTC
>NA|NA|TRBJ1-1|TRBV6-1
CASWSQVSTEAFF
TGTGCCAGTTGGTCCCAGGTGAGCACTGAAGCTTTCTTT
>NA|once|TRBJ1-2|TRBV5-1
CASSQAGWGVEGYTF
TGCGCCAGCAGTCAGGCCGGATGGGGGGTGGAAGGCTACACCTTC
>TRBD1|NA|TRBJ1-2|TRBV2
CASSEGQGHGYTF
TGTGCCAGCAGTGAGGGACAGGGCCATGGCTACACCTTC
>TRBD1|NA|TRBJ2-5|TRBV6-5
CASSFTGTDSGETQYF
TGTGCCAGCAGTTTTACCGGGACAGACTCTGGCGAGACCCAGTACTTC
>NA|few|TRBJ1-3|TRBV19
CASRRPLGGNTIYF
TGTGCCAGTAGGCGGCCGCTCGGAGGAAACACCATATATTTT
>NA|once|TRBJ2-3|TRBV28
CASSPGGSTDTQYF
TGTGCCAGCAGCCCAGGGGGGAGCACAGATACGCAGTATTTT
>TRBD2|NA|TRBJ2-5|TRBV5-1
CASSVSGTKETQYF
TGCGCCAGCAGCGTGTCCGGGACTAAAGAGACCCAGTACTTC
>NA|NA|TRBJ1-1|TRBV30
CAWSPQRTEAFF
TGTGCCTGGAGTCCCCAGCGCACTGAAGCTTTCTTT
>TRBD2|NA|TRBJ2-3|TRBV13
CASTLLGGGTDTQYF
TGTGCCAGCACCCTATTGGGGGGGGGCACAGATACGCAGTATTTT
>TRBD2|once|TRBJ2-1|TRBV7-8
CASSTRGGRNEQFF
TGTGCCAGCAGCACGCGGGGGGGCAGAAATGAGCAGTTCTTC
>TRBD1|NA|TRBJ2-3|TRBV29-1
CSVLDRVSDTQYF
TGCAGCGTTCTGGACAGGGTATCAGATACGCAGTATTTT
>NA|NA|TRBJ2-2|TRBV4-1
CASSRLGGTGELFF
TGCGCCAGCAGCCGACTGGGCGGGACCGGGGAGCTGTTTTTT
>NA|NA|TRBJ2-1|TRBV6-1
CASRNRLSYNEQFF
TGTGCCAGCAGGAACAGGCTCTCCTACAATGAGCAGTTCTTC
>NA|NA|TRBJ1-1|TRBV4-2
CASSHAQGGGTEAFF
TGTGCCAGCAGCCACGCTCAGGGCGGGGGCACTGAAGCTTTCTTT
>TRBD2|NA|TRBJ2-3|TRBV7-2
CASSLGDYGFTDTQYF
TGTGCCAGCAGCTTAGGGGACTATGGATTCACAGATACGCAGTATTTT
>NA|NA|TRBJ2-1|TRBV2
CAGLNNEQFF
TGTGCCGGACTCAACAATGAGCAGTTCTTC
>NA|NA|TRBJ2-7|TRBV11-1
CASSLGSSYEQYF
TGTGCCAGCAGCTTAGGGAGTTCCTACGAGCAGTACTTC
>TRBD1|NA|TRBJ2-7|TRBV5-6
CASSFGTAYYEQYF
TGTGCCAGCAGCTTCGGGACAGCATATTACGAGCAGTACTTC
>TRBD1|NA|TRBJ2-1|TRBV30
CAWSEGTGLSYNEQFF
TGTGCCTGGAGCGAGGGGACAGGGCTCTCCTACAATGAGCAGTTCTTC
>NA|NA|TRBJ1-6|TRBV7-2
CASSPGNSPLHF
TGTGCCAGCAGCCCAGGGAATTCACCCCTCCACTTT
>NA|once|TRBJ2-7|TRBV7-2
CASSWSYEQYF
TGTGCCAGCAGCTGGAGCTACGAGCAGTACTTC